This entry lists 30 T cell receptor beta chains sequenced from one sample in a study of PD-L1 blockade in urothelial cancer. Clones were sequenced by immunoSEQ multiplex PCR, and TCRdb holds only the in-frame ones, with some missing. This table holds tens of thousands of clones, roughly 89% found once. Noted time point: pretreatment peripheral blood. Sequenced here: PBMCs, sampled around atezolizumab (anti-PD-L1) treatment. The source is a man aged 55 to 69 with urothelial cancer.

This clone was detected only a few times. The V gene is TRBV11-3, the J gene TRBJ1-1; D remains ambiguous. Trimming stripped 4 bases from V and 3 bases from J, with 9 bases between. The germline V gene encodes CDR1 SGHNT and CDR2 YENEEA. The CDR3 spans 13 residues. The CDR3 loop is CASSYSVDTEAFF. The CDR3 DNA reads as TGTGCCAGCAGCTACTCCGTCGACACTGAAGCTTTCTTT.

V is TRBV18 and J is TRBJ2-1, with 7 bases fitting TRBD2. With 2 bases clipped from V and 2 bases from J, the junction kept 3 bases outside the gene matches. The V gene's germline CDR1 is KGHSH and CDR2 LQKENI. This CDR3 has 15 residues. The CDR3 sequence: CASSPTGGTYNEQFF. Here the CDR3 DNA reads TGTGCCAGCTCACCAACGGGGGGAACCTACAATGAGCAGTTCTTC. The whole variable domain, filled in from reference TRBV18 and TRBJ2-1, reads NAGVMQNPRHLVRRRGQEARLRCSPMKGHSHVYWYRQLPEEGLKFMVYLQKENIIDESGMPKERFSAEFPKEGPSILRIQQVVRGDSAAYFCASSPTGGTYNEQFFGPGTRLTVL.

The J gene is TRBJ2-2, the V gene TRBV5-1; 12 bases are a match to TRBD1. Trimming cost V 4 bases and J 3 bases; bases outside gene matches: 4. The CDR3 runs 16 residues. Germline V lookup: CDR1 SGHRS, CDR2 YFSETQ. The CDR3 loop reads CASSAGQGAYTGELFF. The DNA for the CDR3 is TGCGCCAGCAGCGCGGGACAGGGGGCATACACCGGGGAGCTGTTTTTT.

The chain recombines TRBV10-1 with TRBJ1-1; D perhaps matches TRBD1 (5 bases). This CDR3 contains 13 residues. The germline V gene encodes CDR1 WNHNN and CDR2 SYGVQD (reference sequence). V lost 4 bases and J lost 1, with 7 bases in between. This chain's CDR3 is CASSAQGNTEAFF. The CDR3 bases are TGCGCCAGCAGTGCCCAGGGGAACACTGAAGCTTTCTTT.

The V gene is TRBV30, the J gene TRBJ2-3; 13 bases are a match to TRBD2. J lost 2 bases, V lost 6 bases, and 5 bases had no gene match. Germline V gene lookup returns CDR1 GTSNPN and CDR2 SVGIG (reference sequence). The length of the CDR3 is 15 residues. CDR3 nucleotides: TGTGCCTGTGGACTAGCGGGGGACCTCACAGATACGCAGTATTTT. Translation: CACGLAGDLTDTQYF.

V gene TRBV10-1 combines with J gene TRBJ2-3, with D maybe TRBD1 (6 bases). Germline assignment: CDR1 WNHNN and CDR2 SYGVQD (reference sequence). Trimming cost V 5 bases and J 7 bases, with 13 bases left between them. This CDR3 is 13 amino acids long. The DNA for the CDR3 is TGCGCCAGCAGTTACTCAGGGGACAATACGCAGTATTTT. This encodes CASSYSGDNTQYF.

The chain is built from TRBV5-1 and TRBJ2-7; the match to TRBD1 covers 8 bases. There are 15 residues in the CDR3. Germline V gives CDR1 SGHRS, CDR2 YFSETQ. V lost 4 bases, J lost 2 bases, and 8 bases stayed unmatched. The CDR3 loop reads CASSPGTGGAYEQYF. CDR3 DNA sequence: TGCGCCAGCAGCCCCGGGACAGGAGGGGCCTACGAGCAGTACTTC. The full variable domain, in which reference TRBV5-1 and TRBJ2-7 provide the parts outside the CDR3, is KAGVTQTPRYLIKTRGQQVTLSCSPISGHRSVSWYQQTPGQGLQFLFEYFSETQRNKGNFPGRFSGRQFSNSRSEMNVSTLELGDSALYLCASSPGTGGAYEQYFGPGTRLTVT.

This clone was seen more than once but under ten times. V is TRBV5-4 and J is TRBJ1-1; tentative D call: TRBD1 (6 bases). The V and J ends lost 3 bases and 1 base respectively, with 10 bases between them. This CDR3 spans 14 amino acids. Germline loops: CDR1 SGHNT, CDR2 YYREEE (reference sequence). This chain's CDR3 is CASSSKTGNTEAFF. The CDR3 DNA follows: TGTGCCAGCAGCTCAAAGACAGGGAACACTGAAGCTTTCTTT. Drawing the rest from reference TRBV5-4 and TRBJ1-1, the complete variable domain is ETGVTQSPTHLIKTRGQQVTLRCSSQSGHNTVSWYQQALGQGPQFIFQYYREEENGRGNFPPRFSGLQFPNYSSELNVNALELDDSALYLCASSSKTGNTEAFFGQGTRLTVV.

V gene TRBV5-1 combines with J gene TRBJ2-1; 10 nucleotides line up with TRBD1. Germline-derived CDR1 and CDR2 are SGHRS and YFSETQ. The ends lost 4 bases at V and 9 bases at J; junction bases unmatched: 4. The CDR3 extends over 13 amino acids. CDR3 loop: CASSAGQGSEQFF. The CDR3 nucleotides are TGCGCCAGCAGCGCGGGACAGGGGTCTGAGCAGTTCTTC.

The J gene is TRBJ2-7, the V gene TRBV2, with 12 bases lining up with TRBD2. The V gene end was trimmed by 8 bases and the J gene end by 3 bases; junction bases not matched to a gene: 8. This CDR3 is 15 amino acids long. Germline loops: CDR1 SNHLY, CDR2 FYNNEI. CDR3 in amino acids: CASRRVGLAGYEQYF. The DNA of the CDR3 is TGTGCCAGCCGAAGAGTGGGACTAGCGGGCTACGAGCAGTACTTC.

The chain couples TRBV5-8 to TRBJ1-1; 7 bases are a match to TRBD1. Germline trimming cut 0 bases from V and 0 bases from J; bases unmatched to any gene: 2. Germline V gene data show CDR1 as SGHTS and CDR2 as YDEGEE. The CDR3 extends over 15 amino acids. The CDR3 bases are TGTGCCAGCAGCTTGGGTACAGGGGTGAACACTGAAGCTTTCTTT. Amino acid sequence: CASSLGTGVNTEAFF. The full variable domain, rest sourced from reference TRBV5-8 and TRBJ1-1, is EAGVTQSPTHLIKTRGQQATLRCSPISGHTSVYWYQQALGLGLQFLLWYDEGEERNRGNFPPRFSGRQFPNYSSELNVNALELEDSALYLCASSLGTGVNTEAFFGQGTRLTVV.

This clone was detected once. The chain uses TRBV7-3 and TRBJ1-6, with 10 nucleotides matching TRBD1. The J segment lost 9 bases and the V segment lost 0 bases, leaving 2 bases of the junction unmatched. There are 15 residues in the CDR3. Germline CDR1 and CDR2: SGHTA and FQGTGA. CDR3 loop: CASSLTGTGVSPLHF. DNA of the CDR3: TGTGCCAGCAGCTTAACAGGGACAGGGGTTTCACCCCTCCACTTT.

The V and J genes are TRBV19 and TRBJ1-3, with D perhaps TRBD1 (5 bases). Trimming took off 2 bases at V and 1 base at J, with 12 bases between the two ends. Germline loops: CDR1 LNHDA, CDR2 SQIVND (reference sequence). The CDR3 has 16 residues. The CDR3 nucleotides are TGTGCCAGTAGTATACCCGTAGGGGTTTCTGGAAACACCATATATTTT. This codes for CASSIPVGVSGNTIYF.

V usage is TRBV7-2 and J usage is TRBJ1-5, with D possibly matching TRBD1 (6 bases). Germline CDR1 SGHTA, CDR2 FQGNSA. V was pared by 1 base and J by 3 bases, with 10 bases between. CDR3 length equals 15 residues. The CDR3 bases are TGTGCCAGCAGCTTAGTGGGGGCAGTCAATCAGCCCCAGCATTTT. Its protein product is CASSLVGAVNQPQHF.

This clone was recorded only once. CDR3 DNA sequence: TGCGCCAGCAGTGAGTCGTCGGGTACCTCCTACAATGAGCAGTTCTTC. Protein product: CASSESSGTSYNEQFF. The V call is TRBV10-1, the J call TRBJ2-1; D is unclear. This CDR3 region has 16 residues. Germline V gives CDR1 WNHNN, CDR2 SYGVQD (reference sequence). Trimming removed 0 bases from V and 0 bases from J, with 9 bases in between.

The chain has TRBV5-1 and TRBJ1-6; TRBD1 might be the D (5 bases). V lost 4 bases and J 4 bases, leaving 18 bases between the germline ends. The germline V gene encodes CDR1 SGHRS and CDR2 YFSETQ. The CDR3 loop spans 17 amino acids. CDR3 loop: CASSRRDSSQYNSPLHF. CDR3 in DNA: TGCGCCAGCAGCCGGCGAGACAGTTCCCAATATAATTCACCCCTCCACTTT.

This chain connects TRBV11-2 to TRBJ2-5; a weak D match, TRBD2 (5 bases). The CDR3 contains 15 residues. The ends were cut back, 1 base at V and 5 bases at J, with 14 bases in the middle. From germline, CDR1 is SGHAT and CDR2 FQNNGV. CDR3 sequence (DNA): TGTGCCAGCAGCTTAGGCCAAACTTCGGGGGAGACCCAGTACTTC. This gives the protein CASSLGQTSGETQYF.

CDR3 DNA sequence: TGTGCCAGTAGTGGTCAGGGCGGGGGCTATGGCTACACCTTC. Its translation: CASSGQGGGYGYTF. The chain recombines TRBV19 with TRBJ1-2, with D possibly TRBD1 on 5 matching bases. The CDR3 sequence is 14 residues long. Trimming pared 5 bases from V and 4 bases from J, leaving 14 bases between. CDR1 is LNHDA and CDR2 is SQIVND in the germline V gene (reference sequence).

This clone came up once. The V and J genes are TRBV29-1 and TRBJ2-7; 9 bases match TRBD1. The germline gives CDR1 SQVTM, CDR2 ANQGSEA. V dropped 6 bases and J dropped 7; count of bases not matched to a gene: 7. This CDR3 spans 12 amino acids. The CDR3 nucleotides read TGCAGCGTGCGGCAAGACAGGGGGGAGCAGTACTTC. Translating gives CSVRQDRGEQYF.

The CDR3 DNA follows: TGTGCCAGCAGCTTAATTACAGAGCAGTTCTTC. The encoded protein is CASSLITEQFF. The chain links TRBV2 to TRBJ2-1; no definite D call. The CDR3 extends over 11 amino acids. The germline CDR1 and CDR2 sequences are SNHLY and FYNNEI. The V and J ends lost 6 bases and 10 bases respectively, with 10 bases between them.

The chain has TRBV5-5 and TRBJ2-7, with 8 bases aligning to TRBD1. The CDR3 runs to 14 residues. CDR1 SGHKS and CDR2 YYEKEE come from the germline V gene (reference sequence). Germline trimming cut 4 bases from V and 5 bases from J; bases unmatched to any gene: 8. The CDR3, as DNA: TGTGCCAGCAGCCGACAGGGGATATACCACGAGCAGTACTTC. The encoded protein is CASSRQGIYHEQYF.

The CDR3 DNA is TGTGCCAGCAGCAAAACTAGCGGGGGGGCTGAGACCCAGTACTTC. Translated, it gives CASSKTSGGAETQYF. V and J are TRBV7-2 and TRBJ2-5; 13 positions agree with TRBD2. Germline values: CDR1 SGHTA, CDR2 FQGNSA. The CDR3 spans 15 residues. V dropped 5 bases and J dropped 5; count of bases not matched to a gene: 5.

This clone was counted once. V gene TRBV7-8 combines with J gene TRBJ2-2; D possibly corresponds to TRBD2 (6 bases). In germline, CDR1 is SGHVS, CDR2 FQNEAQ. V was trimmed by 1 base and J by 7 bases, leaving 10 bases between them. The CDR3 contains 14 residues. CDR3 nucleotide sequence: TGTGCCAGCAGCTTAGATCAGGGACTCGGGGAGCTGTTTTTT. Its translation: CASSLDQGLGELFF.

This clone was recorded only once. CDR3 in amino acids: CASSPMGAVVYGYTF. The CDR3 nucleotides are TGTGCCAGCAGTCCCATGGGAGCCGTCGTCTATGGCTACACCTTC. This chain connects TRBV2 to TRBJ1-2; D ambiguous. V was shortened by 5 bases and J by 4 bases, with 17 bases between the two germline ends. Germline CDR1 reads SNHLY; CDR2 reads FYNNEI. The CDR3 runs to 15 residues.

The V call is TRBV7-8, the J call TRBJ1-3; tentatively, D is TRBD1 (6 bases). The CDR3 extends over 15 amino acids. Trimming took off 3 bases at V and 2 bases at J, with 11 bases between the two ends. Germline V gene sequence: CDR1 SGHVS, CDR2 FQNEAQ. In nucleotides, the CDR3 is TGTGCCAGCAGCTTCCGGGGGGCCCCTGGAAACACCATATATTTT. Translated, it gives CASSFRGAPGNTIYF. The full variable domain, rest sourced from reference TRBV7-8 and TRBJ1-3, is GAGVSQSPRYKVAKRGQDVALRCDPISGHVSLFWYQQALGQGPEFLTYFQNEAQLDKSGLPSDRFFAERPEGSVSTLKIQRTQQEDSAVYLCASSFRGAPGNTIYFGEGSWLTVV.

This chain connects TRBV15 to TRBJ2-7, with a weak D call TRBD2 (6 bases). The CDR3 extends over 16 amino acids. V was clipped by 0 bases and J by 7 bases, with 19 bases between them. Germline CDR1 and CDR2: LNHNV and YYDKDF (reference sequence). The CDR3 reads CATSRDKGQGLGEQYF. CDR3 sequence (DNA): TGTGCCACCAGCAGAGATAAGGGGCAGGGACTTGGGGAGCAGTACTTC.

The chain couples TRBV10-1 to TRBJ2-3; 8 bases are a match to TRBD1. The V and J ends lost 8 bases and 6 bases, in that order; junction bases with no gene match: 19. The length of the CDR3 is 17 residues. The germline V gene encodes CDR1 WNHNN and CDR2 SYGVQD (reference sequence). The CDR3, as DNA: TGCGCCAGCCACGTGGTAAAAGACAGGGGAAAGGCGGATACGCAGTATTTT. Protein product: CASHVVKDRGKADTQYF.

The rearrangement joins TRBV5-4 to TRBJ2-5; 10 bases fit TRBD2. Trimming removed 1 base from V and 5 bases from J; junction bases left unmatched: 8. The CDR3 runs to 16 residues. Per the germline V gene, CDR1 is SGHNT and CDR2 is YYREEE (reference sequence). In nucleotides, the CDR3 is TGTGCCAGCAGCTTGAGGCTAGCGGGAGCAGGGGAGACCCAGTACTTC. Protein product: CASSLRLAGAGETQYF. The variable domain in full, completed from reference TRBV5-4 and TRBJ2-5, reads ETGVTQSPTHLIKTRGQQVTLRCSSQSGHNTVSWYQQALGQGPQFIFQYYREEENGRGNFPPRFSGLQFPNYSSELNVNALELDDSALYLCASSLRLAGAGETQYFGPGTRLLVL.

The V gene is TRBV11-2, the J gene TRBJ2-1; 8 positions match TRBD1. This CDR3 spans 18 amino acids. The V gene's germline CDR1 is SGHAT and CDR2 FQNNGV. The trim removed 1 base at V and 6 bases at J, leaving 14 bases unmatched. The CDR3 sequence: CASSLGVQWGQEINEQFF. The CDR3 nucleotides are TGTGCCAGCAGCTTAGGCGTACAATGGGGACAGGAGATCAATGAGCAGTTCTTC.

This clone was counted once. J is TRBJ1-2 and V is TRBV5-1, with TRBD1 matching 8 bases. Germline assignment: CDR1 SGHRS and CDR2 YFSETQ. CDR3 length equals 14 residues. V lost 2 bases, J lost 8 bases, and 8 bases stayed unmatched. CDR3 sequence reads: CASSFTDRGYGYTF. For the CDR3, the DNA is TGCGCCAGCAGCTTTACCGACAGGGGATACGGCTACACCTTC.